The 8 T cell receptor beta chains in this list originate from one sample, sequenced in a study of T cells in Graves' hyperthyroidism and ophthalmopathy. Amplification of TCR beta CDR3 regions used RNA as the template. First-round RT-PCR of the TCR CDR3 relied on the HTBI primer set. TCRdb reanalysed the multiplex PCR reads using MiXCR and keeps one entry per CDR3 protein. The data show approximately 600,000 distinct CDR3 sequences, about 17% seen once. Sequencing was performed on blood. The receptors stem from a woman under 40 with Graves' hyperthyroidism.

This clonotype was detected many times. This chain uses TRBV28 with TRBJ1-1; D is undetermined. CDR1 and CDR2 from the germline V gene are MDHEN and SYDVKM. The CDR3 is 16 amino acids. V was shortened by 6 bases and J by 4 bases, with 21 bases between the two germline ends. CDR3 DNA: TGTGCCAGCAGGGGCCCACCTATGGGAGCGAGCACTGAAGCTTTCTTT. Amino acids: CASRGPPMGASTEAFF.

This clonotype was seen repeatedly, ten times or more. V is TRBV27 and J is TRBJ1-1; D is perhaps TRBD1 (5 bases). The CDR3 is 15 residues long. From germline, CDR1 is MNHEY and CDR2 SMNVEV (reference sequence). The germline V and J ends were trimmed by 2 bases and 4 bases, with 14 bases remaining between them. In DNA, the CDR3 is TGTGCCAGCAGTTTAAACTCAGGGTTGGGCACTGAAGCTTTCTTT. Protein sequence: CASSLNSGLGTEAFF.

Ten or more counts support this clonotype. V and J are TRBV11-2 and TRBJ2-1, with D hard to call. Trimming pared 5 bases from V and 9 bases from J, leaving 11 bases between. CDR3 length equals 12 residues. Germline V gives CDR1 SGHAT, CDR2 FQNNGV. CDR3 sequence (DNA): TGTGCCAGCAGCATGACCGGCAGTGAGCAGTTCTTC. As protein: CASSMTGSEQFF.

The V gene is TRBV27, the J gene TRBJ1-5; possible D gene TRBD1, 6 bases. The CDR3 length is 13 residues. From germline, CDR1 is MNHEY and CDR2 SMNVEV (reference sequence). V was shortened by 1 base and J by 7 bases, with 8 bases between the two germline ends. CDR3 coding DNA: TGTGCCAGCAGTTTATGGGGGGCACAGCCCCAGCATTTT. Its protein product is CASSLWGAQPQHF.

The chain combines TRBV7-9 with TRBJ1-4; TRBD1 is a possible D gene (6 bases). The germline CDR1 and CDR2 sequences are SEHNR and FQNEAQ (reference sequence). This CDR3 has 17 amino acids. The V and J ends lost 0 bases and 8 bases respectively, with 19 bases between them. The CDR3 nucleotides are TGTGCCAGCAGCTTAGCGACGTGGACAGTGTTTGGGGAAAAACTGTTTTTT. Residues: CASSLATWTVFGEKLFF.

J is TRBJ1-4 and V is TRBV27; D uncertain. This CDR3 contains 15 residues. Trimming removed 6 bases from V and 8 bases from J, with 19 bases in between. Germline-derived CDR1 and CDR2 are MNHEY and SMNVEV (reference sequence). As DNA, the CDR3 is TGTGCCAGCAGCATAGGCACCCGATCGGGGGAAAAACTGTTTTTT. As protein: CASSIGTRSGEKLFF.

The rearrangement links TRBV12-5 to TRBJ1-2, with D perhaps matching TRBD1 (5 bases). The V gene's germline CDR1 is LGHNT and CDR2 FRNRAP. The CDR3 extends over 14 amino acids. Trimming took 1 base from V and 5 from J, leaving 11 bases between them. The CDR3 region has the DNA TGTGCTAGTGGTTTGGGGTCGGGGGTTTATGGCTACACCTTC. It is translated as CASGLGSGVYGYTF.

The chain combines TRBV11-2 with TRBJ2-1; 11 bases are shared with TRBD1. Per the germline V gene, CDR1 is SGHAT and CDR2 is FQNNGV. This CDR3 spans 16 amino acids. Trimming took 3 bases from V and 2 from J; bases not matched to a gene: 3. CDR3 nucleotide sequence: TGTGCCAGCAGCTTGGGGACAGGGGGTCCCTACAATGAGCAGTTCTTC. It encodes CASSLGTGGPYNEQFF.